This T cell receptor (beta chain) is drawn from a study of blood T cells in healthy people across ages. The CDR3 contains 14 residues. V shed 10 bases, J shed 10 bases, and the junction held 14 bases outside the gene matches. CDR1 is MNHEY and CDR2 is SMNVEV in the germline V gene (reference sequence). Next came a second PCR, run for about 7 to 12 cycles, which used a sample-barcoded 5' primer along with a J-beta primer mix. A minimum of 2.5 million CDR3-containing paired-end reads was obtained for each sample. TCRdb analysed the 5' RACE reads with MiXCR anew, one entry per CDR3 protein. The sample has 1.5 million to 2 million distinct CDR3 sequences; roughly 52% are singletons. This clonotype showed up just a few times. Its cognate antigen is unknown. Study-level results: Unsorted PBMCs blocked a conclusive comparison of naive and antigen-experienced cells. With age, beta diversity per million T cells declined roughly linearly, significantly by approximately 40. Estimated diversity that came from one million T cells was considered an underestimate.

The chain joins TRBV27 to TRBJ2-1, with TRBD1 matching 9 bases. The receptor was derived from a woman between 35 and 50 years old in good health. Sequencing used blood. This CDR3 reads CATRWGQGSYEQFF. DNA of the CDR3: TGTGCCACCCGATGGGGACAGGGCTCTTACGAGCAGTTCTTC.